This is a list of T cell receptor beta chains from one sample in a study of T-cell reconstitution after alpha-beta-depleted transplantation in children. TCRdb itself ran the PCR reads through MiXCR, one entry per CDR3 protein. This sample has approximately 400,000 distinct CDR3 sequences, with 9.5% to 13% found just once. The sequencing here drew on PBMCs from the stem cell graft donor, taken from the stem cell graft. The receptors originated from a human donor who donated a stem cell graft to a child with acute myeloid leukemia. The CDR3 runs from the conserved cysteine through the conserved F or W. Fields, in order: J gene, D gene, V gene, clone size, CDR3 DNA, CDR3 protein. D genes are given only for firm matches. Expanded clones are given a class, and other clones once, few, many or no size at all.

j_call: TRBJ2-7
d_call: TRBD2
v_call: TRBV9
clone_size: few
cdr3_nt: TGTGCCAGCAGCGGATCCGGGACTAGGCCCTACGAGCAGTACTTC
cdr3_aa: CASSGSGTRPYEQYF

j_call: TRBJ1-5
d_call: .
v_call: TRBV6-5
clone_size: few
cdr3_nt: TGTGCCAGCAGTTACCTTTCAGCCTCTCAGCCCCAGCATTTT
cdr3_aa: CASSYLSASQPQHF

j_call: TRBJ2-7
d_call: .
v_call: TRBV7-9
clone_size: .
cdr3_nt: TGTGCCAGCGGATCCATCACGGGGGCGTCCTACGAGCAGTACTTC
cdr3_aa: CASGSITGASYEQYF

j_call: TRBJ2-5
d_call: .
v_call: TRBV5-4
clone_size: many
cdr3_nt: TGTGCCAGCAGCTTGAGTTTTTCCGGAGGACAAGAGACCCAGTACTTC
cdr3_aa: CASSLSFSGGQETQYF

j_call: TRBJ2-3
d_call: TRBD1
v_call: TRBV15
clone_size: few
cdr3_nt: TGTGCCACCAGCTCAGGGGCGACAGGGCGCGAAGATACGCAGTATTTT
cdr3_aa: CATSSGATGREDTQYF

j_call: TRBJ2-5
d_call: .
v_call: TRBV7-3
clone_size: .
cdr3_nt: TGTGCCAGCAGCTTACGTGGTGTAGCCCAAGAGACCCAGTACTTC
cdr3_aa: CASSLRGVAQETQYF

j_call: TRBJ2-7
d_call: TRBD2
v_call: TRBV10-3
clone_size: many
cdr3_nt: TGTGCCATCAGTGAAAATTGGAGTAGCGGGAGGACAGCTGGCTACGAGCAGTACTTC
cdr3_aa: CAISENWSSGRTAGYEQYF

j_call: TRBJ2-2
d_call: .
v_call: TRBV11-1
clone_size: few
cdr3_nt: TGTGCCAGCAGCTCTCCATTGCAAGCCCCTTCGAACACCGGGGAGCTGTTTTTT
cdr3_aa: CASSSPLQAPSNTGELFF

j_call: TRBJ1-1
d_call: .
v_call: TRBV29-1
clone_size: many
cdr3_nt: TGCAGCGTTGGGGGACGCAGCTTAGCTTTCTTT
cdr3_aa: CSVGGRSLAFF

j_call: TRBJ1-6
d_call: .
v_call: TRBV5-1
clone_size: few
cdr3_nt: TGCGCCAGCAGCTTGGTTCCGGATTCACCCCTCCACTTT
cdr3_aa: CASSLVPDSPLHF

j_call: TRBJ1-2
d_call: .
v_call: TRBV29-1
clone_size: .
cdr3_nt: TGCAGCGTTGATATCAGGGGCGTATATGGCTACACCTTC
cdr3_aa: CSVDIRGVYGYTF

j_call: TRBJ2-4
d_call: TRBD1
v_call: TRBV7-2
clone_size: few
cdr3_nt: TGTGCCAGCAGCCGACCGTCTCGGACAGGACAAAACATTCAGTACTTC
cdr3_aa: CASSRPSRTGQNIQYF

j_call: TRBJ2-5
d_call: TRBD2
v_call: TRBV2
clone_size: .
cdr3_nt: TGTGCCAGCAGTGACCTAGCGGGGGGGCCAGAGACCCAGTACTTC
cdr3_aa: CASSDLAGGPETQYF

j_call: TRBJ2-1
d_call: TRBD2
v_call: TRBV4-1
clone_size: many
cdr3_nt: TGCGCCAGCAGCCAGGAACAGACTAGCGGGAGGGAGCAGTTCTTC
cdr3_aa: CASSQEQTSGREQFF

j_call: TRBJ2-1
d_call: .
v_call: TRBV6-1
clone_size: many
cdr3_nt: TGTGCCAGCAGTGAGTCCCTGGGGGTTAAGAATGAGCAGTTCTTC
cdr3_aa: CASSESLGVKNEQFF

j_call: TRBJ2-3
d_call: .
v_call: TRBV14
clone_size: .
cdr3_nt: TGTGCCAGCAGCCTTCGGGACTCAACGTGGACAGATACGCAGTATTTT
cdr3_aa: CASSLRDSTWTDTQYF

j_call: TRBJ2-2
d_call: .
v_call: TRBV20-1
clone_size: few
cdr3_nt: TGCAGTGCTAGAGTGTCTAGCACGGGATCCGGGGAGCTGTTTTTT
cdr3_aa: CSARVSSTGSGELFF

j_call: TRBJ1-5
d_call: TRBD1
v_call: TRBV20-1
clone_size: few
cdr3_nt: TGCAGTGCTAGAGTGGGACAGAGTAATCAGCCCCAGCATTTT
cdr3_aa: CSARVGQSNQPQHF

j_call: TRBJ1-2
d_call: .
v_call: TRBV20-1
clone_size: few
cdr3_nt: TGCAGTGCTAGAGAATTTCAGGGGCCCGGGGCCGGCTACACCTTC
cdr3_aa: CSAREFQGPGAGYTF

j_call: TRBJ2-7
d_call: .
v_call: TRBV6-1
clone_size: .
cdr3_nt: TGTGCCAGCAGTGGGACAACTTTCTCCTACGAGCAGTACTTC
cdr3_aa: CASSGTTFSYEQYF

j_call: TRBJ2-1
d_call: TRBD1
v_call: TRBV24-1
clone_size: few
cdr3_nt: TGTGCCACCTCGGACAGGGCCCTGGATGAGCAGTTCTTC
cdr3_aa: CATSDRALDEQFF

j_call: TRBJ1-6
d_call: TRBD1
v_call: TRBV20-1
clone_size: many
cdr3_nt: TGCAGTGCAAGGACAGGCATACTAAATTCACCCCTCCACTTT
cdr3_aa: CSARTGILNSPLHF

j_call: TRBJ2-4
d_call: TRBD1
v_call: TRBV6-1
clone_size: .
cdr3_nt: TGTGCCAGCAGCCCATCCGGGACAGTCCAAAACATTCAGTACTTC
cdr3_aa: CASSPSGTVQNIQYF

j_call: TRBJ2-5
d_call: TRBD2
v_call: TRBV6-5
clone_size: many
cdr3_nt: TGTGCCAGCAGTTACCATCCTCTACTAGCGGGCCAAGAGACCCAGTACTTC
cdr3_aa: CASSYHPLLAGQETQYF

j_call: TRBJ2-3
d_call: .
v_call: TRBV30
clone_size: .
cdr3_nt: TGTGCCTGGAGTTCCACAGGGAGCACAGATACGCAGTATTTT
cdr3_aa: CAWSSTGSTDTQYF

j_call: TRBJ1-1
d_call: .
v_call: TRBV15
clone_size: few
cdr3_nt: TGTGCCACCAGCAGAGATTGGGGTGCTGAAGCTTTCTTT
cdr3_aa: CATSRDWGAEAFF

j_call: TRBJ2-2
d_call: .
v_call: TRBV5-1
clone_size: .
cdr3_nt: TGCGCCAGTGGTTGGGGGAACAGGAACACCGGGGAGCTGTTTTTT
cdr3_aa: CASGWGNRNTGELFF

j_call: TRBJ2-1
d_call: .
v_call: TRBV12-3/TRBV12-4
clone_size: few
cdr3_nt: TGTGCCAGCAGTTCATGGGACTTTCCCACGATGCAGTTCTTC
cdr3_aa: CASSSWDFPTMQFF